The entry below gives a single TCR beta chain sequence along with its context. This clone has a single count. Its antigen is currently not known. Base qualities are not recorded, but no much larger clone differs from it by a single base. The trial excluded patients who had a history of autoimmune disease or were on systemic immunosuppression. Peripheral blood for TCR sequencing was collected from all dose cohorts at baseline, on cycle 4 day 1, and on cycle 7 day 1. Samples came from an open-label, multicenter, first-in-human phase I dose-escalation trial of ivuxolimab. Adults with locally advanced or metastatic melanoma, renal cell, hepatocellular, or head and neck squamous cell carcinoma were enrolled in the trial. CD4+ and CD8+ T cells were sorted separately from peripheral blood before TCR sequencing. Genomic DNA was isolated from the sorted cells so that the TCRbeta CDR3 region could be sequenced. The immunoSEQ Assay was used to sequence the TCRbeta CDR3 regions. In its TCRdb copy, this immuneACCESS table keeps in-frame sequences only and misses some clones. Where compared with another copy, unresolved V genes explain less than half of these, and the others have no known cause. The table for this sample lists tens of thousands of clones; 85% to 90% of them were counted only once. Less than 1.3% of the sample is held by the ten biggest clonotypes.

The source of the sample is a study of OX40 agonist ivuxolimab in advanced cancers. Broadly, across the study: Ivuxolimab was a fully human IgG2 agonistic monoclonal antibody targeting the costimulatory receptor OX40 (CD134). Intravenous ivuxolimab was administered to patients every 2 weeks at six dose levels: 0.01, 0.1, 0.3, 1.5, 3 and 10 mg/kg. Among the roughly 50 dose-escalation patients, roughly 20 had hepatocellular carcinoma, approximately 15 melanoma, 9 renal cell carcinoma and 9 head and neck cancer. In the dose-escalation cohort, 75% to 90% of patients were male, and the mean age was approximately 60 years with a range of roughly 20 to 79. Prior anti-PD-1, anti-PD-L1 or anti-CTLA-4 therapy was permitted, and checkpoint inhibitors had been received by about 37% of dose-escalation patients. Three dose-escalation patients achieved partial responses, one with hepatocellular carcinoma and two with cutaneous melanoma. The purpose of peripheral TCRbeta sequencing was to test whether ivuxolimab changed TCR sequence diversity and led to clonal T-cell expansion. The paper describes the monotherapy dose-escalation part (N of about 57 patients) of the phase I trial of ivuxolimab. Overall results and qualifications from the work: In partial responders in the 0.1-3.0 mg/kg groups, normalized peripheral clonal expansion was found to be among the lowest, especially among CD8+ T cells. After ivuxolimab, more expanded clones were found on average in CD8+ T cells than in CD4+ T cells. Low levels of normalized T-cell clonal expansion were also seen in some patients who did not respond. At doses from 0.1 to 3.0 mg/kg, clonal expansion was seen in both CD4+ and CD8+ blood T cells between baseline and week 6. The antigen specificity of the peripheral T cells that underwent clonal expansion was not determined.

The origin of this receptor is an adult with an advanced solid tumor such as melanoma, head and neck, liver or kidney cancer. The source material was CD4+ or CD8+ T cells sorted from blood, sampled in a trial of the OX40 agonist ivuxolimab.

The DNA sequence follows: TGTGCCAGCAGCGCCCAGGGGCTAGCGGGGGGGATGACTACGGCAGATACGCAGTATTTT. This sequence encodes CASSAQGLAGGMTTADTQYF. The receptor chain draws on TRBV9 and TRBJ2-3, and 12 junction bases match TRBD2. V is pruned by 3 bases and J by 4 bases, leaving 18 bases of the junction without a gene match. CDR3 length: 20 amino acids, cysteine to phenylalanine. Only CDR3 DNA remains: 60 bases, in frame from the first base. CDR1 and CDR2 are read off the germline V gene as SGDLS and YYNGEE.